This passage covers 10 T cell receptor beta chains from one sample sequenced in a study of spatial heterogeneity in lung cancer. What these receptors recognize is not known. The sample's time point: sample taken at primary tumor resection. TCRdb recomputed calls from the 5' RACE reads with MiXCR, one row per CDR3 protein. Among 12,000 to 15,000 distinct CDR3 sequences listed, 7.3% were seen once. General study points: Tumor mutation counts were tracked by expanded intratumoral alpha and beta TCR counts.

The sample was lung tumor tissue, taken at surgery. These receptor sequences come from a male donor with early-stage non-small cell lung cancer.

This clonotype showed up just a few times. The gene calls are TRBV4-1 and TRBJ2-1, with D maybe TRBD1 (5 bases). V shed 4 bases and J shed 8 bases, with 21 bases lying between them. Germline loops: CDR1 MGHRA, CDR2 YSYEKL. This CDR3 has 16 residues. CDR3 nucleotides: TGCGCCAGCAGCCCCTCCCGGGTCCAGGGTTGGGATGAGCAGTTCTTC. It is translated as CASSPSRVQGWDEQFF.

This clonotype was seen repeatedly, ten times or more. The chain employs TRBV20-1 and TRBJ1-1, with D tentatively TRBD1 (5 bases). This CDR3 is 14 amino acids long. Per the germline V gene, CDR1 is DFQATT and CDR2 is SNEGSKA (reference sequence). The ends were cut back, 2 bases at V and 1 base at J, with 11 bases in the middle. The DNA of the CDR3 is TGCAGTGCTAGAAATCACAGGAAGAACACTGAAGCTTTCTTT. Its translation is CSARNHRKNTEAFF.

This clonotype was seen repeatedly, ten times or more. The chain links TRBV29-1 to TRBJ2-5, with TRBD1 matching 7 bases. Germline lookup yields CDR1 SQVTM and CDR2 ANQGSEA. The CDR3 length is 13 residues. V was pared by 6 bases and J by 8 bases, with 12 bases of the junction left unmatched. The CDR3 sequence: CSVDNDRDGTQYF. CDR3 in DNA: TGCAGCGTAGATAACGACAGGGATGGTACCCAGTACTTC.

The CDR3 DNA reads TGTGCCAGCAGCCTGGCCCGGGGACAGAGGAAAATGAACACTGAAGCTTTCTTT. Its translation: CASSLARGQRKMNTEAFF. The chain is built from TRBV5-6 and TRBJ1-1; 7 nucleotides line up with TRBD1. The CDR3 length is 18 residues. V lost 4 bases to trimming and J lost 0 bases; unmatched junction nucleotides: 15. Per the germline V gene, CDR1 is SGHDT and CDR2 is YYEEEE.

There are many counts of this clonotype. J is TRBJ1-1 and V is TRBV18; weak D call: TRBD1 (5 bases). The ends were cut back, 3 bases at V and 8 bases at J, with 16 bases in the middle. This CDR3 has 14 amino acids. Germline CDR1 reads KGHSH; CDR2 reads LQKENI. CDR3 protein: CASSPDATGREAFF. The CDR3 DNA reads TGTGCCAGCTCACCGGACGCAACAGGAAGAGAAGCTTTCTTT.

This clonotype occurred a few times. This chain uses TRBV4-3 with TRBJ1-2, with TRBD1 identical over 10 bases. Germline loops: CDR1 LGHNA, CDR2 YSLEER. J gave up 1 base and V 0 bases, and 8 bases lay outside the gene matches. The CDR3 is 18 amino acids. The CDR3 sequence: CASSQEKGTGDFNYGYTF. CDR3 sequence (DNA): TGCGCCAGCAGCCAAGAAAAGGGGACAGGGGATTTTAACTATGGCTACACCTTC.

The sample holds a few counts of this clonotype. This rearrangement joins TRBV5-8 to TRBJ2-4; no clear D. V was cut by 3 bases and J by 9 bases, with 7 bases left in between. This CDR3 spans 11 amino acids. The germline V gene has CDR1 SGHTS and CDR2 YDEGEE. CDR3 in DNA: TGTGCCAGCAGCTGGGTCGGCATTCAGTACTTC. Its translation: CASSWVGIQYF.

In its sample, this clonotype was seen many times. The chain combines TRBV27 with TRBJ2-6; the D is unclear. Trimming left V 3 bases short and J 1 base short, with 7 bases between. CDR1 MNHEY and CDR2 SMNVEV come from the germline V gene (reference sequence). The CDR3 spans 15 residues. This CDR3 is CASSLAGSGANVLTF. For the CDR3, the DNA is TGTGCCAGCAGTTTGGCAGGATCTGGGGCCAACGTCCTGACTTTC.

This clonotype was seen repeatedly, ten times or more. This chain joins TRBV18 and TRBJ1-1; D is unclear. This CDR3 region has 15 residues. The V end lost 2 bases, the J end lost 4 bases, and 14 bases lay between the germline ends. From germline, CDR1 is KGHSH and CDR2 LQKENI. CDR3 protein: CASSPIGPGGTEAFF. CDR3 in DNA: TGTGCCAGCTCACCAATAGGTCCTGGTGGCACTGAAGCTTTCTTT.

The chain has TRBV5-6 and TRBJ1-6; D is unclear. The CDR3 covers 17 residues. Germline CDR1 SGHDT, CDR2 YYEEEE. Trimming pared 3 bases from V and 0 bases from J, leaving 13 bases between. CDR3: CASSSRALSSYNSPLHF. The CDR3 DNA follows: TGTGCCAGCAGCTCCCGGGCGTTAAGCTCCTATAATTCACCCCTCCACTTT.